The 29 T cell receptor beta chains given below trace back to one sample, sequenced in a study of T cell responses to AZD1222 COVID-19 vaccine. Assay: immunoSEQ multiplex PCR; the TCRdb copy retains only in-frame clones and omits some. The table records 110,000 to 150,000 clones, about 93% of them present only once. The sequencing used peripheral blood, collected on day 0 of AZD1222 vaccination. The source of these receptors is an adult in good health.

CDR3 nucleotide sequence: TGTGCCAGCAGTTGGAGGGCGCCTGGAAACACCATATATTTT. Translating it yields CASSWRAPGNTIYF. The J gene is TRBJ1-3, the V gene TRBV6-5; D unresolved. Deletions cut 4 bases from V and 2 bases from J, with 9 bases between. Germline CDR1 and CDR2: MNHEY and SVGAGI. This CDR3 spans 14 amino acids.

V and J are TRBV23-1 and TRBJ1-4; D possibly corresponds to TRBD1 (6 bases). TRBV23-1 is an ORF; its function is uncertain. The CDR3 is 20 residues long. V was pared by 1 base and J by 4 bases, with 25 bases between. The CDR3 reads CASSQCQGRRVRRFNEKLFF. Here the CDR3 DNA reads TGCGCCAGCAGTCAATGCCAGGGGCGAAGGGTAAGGCGTTTTAATGAAAAACTGTTTTTT.

The chain joins TRBV7-9 to TRBJ1-5; D is perhaps TRBD1 (5 bases). Trimming stripped 5 bases from V and 7 bases from J, with 12 bases between. Germline assignment: CDR1 SEHNR and CDR2 FQNEAQ (reference sequence). The CDR3 contains 13 residues. The CDR3: CASSLQAGQPQHF. DNA for the CDR3: TGTGCCAGCAGCCTACAGGCGGGGCAGCCCCAGCATTTT.

The chain joins TRBV30 to TRBJ2-1, with 8 nucleotides matching TRBD1. The CDR3 covers 15 residues. The germline gives CDR1 GTSNPN, CDR2 SVGIG (reference sequence). V lost 2 bases, J lost 5 bases, and 8 bases stayed unmatched. The CDR3 nucleotides read TGTGCCTGGAGTTGGTCCTGGACAGGGAACAATGAGCAGTTCTTC. Translation gives CAWSWSWTGNNEQFF.

The rearrangement links TRBV11-2 to TRBJ1-1; 7 bases map to TRBD1. The CDR3 covers 10 residues. V was clipped by 6 bases and J by 10 bases; unmatched bases: 2. Per germline, CDR1 SGHAT and CDR2 FQNNGV. The CDR3 loop reads CASSDRAAFF. The CDR3 DNA is TGTGCCAGCAGTGACAGGGCAGCTTTCTTT.

This clone turned up a few times. This chain connects TRBV5-8 to TRBJ2-1, with D perhaps TRBD2 (7 bases). Trimming removed 0 bases at V and 2 bases at J, with 15 bases between. The CDR3 contains 17 residues. Germline V gene sequence: CDR1 SGHTS, CDR2 YDEGEE. The DNA of the CDR3 is TGTGCCAGCAGCTTGGAATGGCGGGGGCAGACCTACAATGAGCAGTTCTTC. Its translation: CASSLEWRGQTYNEQFF.

This chain connects TRBV21-1 to TRBJ1-3. TRBV21-1 is an annotated pseudogene. This CDR3 has 16 residues. This CDR3 is CASSLPDGISGNTIYF. CDR3 in DNA: TGTGCCAGCAGCCTTCCCGACGGGATCTCTGGAAACACCATATATTTT.

This chain uses TRBV7-2 with TRBJ2-5, with 10 bases fitting TRBD1. The CDR3 spans 16 residues. V trimming: 5 bases; J trimming: 6 bases; junction bases outside the gene matches: 12. Germline V gene sequence: CDR1 SGHTA, CDR2 FQGNSA. The CDR3 DNA sequence: TGTGCCAGCAGCCGCCCCGGGGACAGGGGTTTTCAGACCCAGTACTTC. Translating it yields CASSRPGDRGFQTQYF.

The chain links TRBV5-1 to TRBJ2-3; D remains unclear. CDR1 is SGHRS, CDR2 YFSETQ, per germline. The CDR3 is made up of 13 amino acids. V was cut by 5 bases and J by 2 bases, with 9 bases left in between. CDR3 sequence (DNA): TGCGCCAGCAGAAAGGGAACCACAGATACGCAGTATTTT. Protein product: CASRKGTTDTQYF.

The rearrangement uses TRBV4-1 and TRBJ2-7, with D possibly TRBD2 on 6 matching bases. The CDR3 contains 15 residues. V gave up 1 base and J gave up 2 bases, with 12 bases separating them. Germline CDR1 and CDR2: MGHRA and YSYEKL. The CDR3 loop reads CASSQVGGATYEQYF. CDR3 sequence (DNA): TGCGCCAGCAGCCAAGTGGGGGGAGCTACCTACGAGCAGTACTTC.

The rearrangement joins TRBV6-2 or TRBV6-3 to TRBJ2-7; weak D call: TRBD1 (5 bases). V shed 2 bases and J shed 0 bases, with 5 bases lying between them. There are 13 residues in the CDR3. Germline V gives CDR1 MNHEY, CDR2 SVGEGT. The CDR3 region is CASSYRGSYEQYF. The CDR3 DNA follows: TGTGCCAGCAGTTACAGGGGCTCCTACGAGCAGTACTTC.

Worth noting for this clone: This sample also contains other DNA sequences that code for the same CDR3. The chain combines TRBV28 with TRBJ1-1; D is unresolved. Trimming left V 2 bases short and J 5 bases short, with 3 bases between. Germline V gene sequence: CDR1 MDHEN, CDR2 SYDVKM. The CDR3 has 11 residues. CDR3 residues: CASSLGTEAFF. CDR3 coding DNA: TGTGCCAGCAGTTTAGGAACTGAAGCTTTCTTT. Looking up the rest from reference TRBV28 and TRBJ1-1 gives the full variable domain: DVKVTQSSRYLVKRTGEKVFLECVQDMDHENMFWYRQDPGLGLRLIYFSYDVKMKEKGDIPEGYSVSREKKERFSLILESASTNQTSMYLCASSLGTEAFFGQGTRLTVV.

The genes are TRBV7-3 and TRBJ2-3, with 12 bases fitting TRBD2. V dropped 5 bases and J dropped 5; count of bases not matched to a gene: 14. Germline V gene sequence: CDR1 SGHTA, CDR2 FQGTGA. This CDR3 has 18 amino acids. This CDR3 is CASSRYGLAGGPGDTQYF. The DNA of the CDR3 is TGTGCCAGCAGCCGATATGGCCTAGCGGGGGGGCCAGGAGATACGCAGTATTTT.

For this clone: Its ends do not fully match the called genes, so a read error is possible. The CDR3 loop reads CASSLTGGASGANVLTF. The CDR3 nucleotides are TGTGCCAGCAGCCTAACAGGGGGCGCGTCTGGGGCCAACGTCCTGACTTTC. The V and J genes are TRBV7-3 and TRBJ2-6, with 9 bases fitting TRBD1. The CDR3 length is 17 residues. CDR1 is SGHTA, CDR2 FQGTGA, per germline.

The genes are TRBV4-1 and TRBJ2-7; D call uncertain. Trimming stripped 8 bases from V and 1 base from J, with 24 bases between. This CDR3 region has 17 residues. The germline V gene has CDR1 MGHRA and CDR2 YSYEKL. In DNA form, the CDR3 reads TGCGCCAGCGCCAAGATCTTAACTGGAAGGGATTCCTACGAGCAGTACTTC. This encodes CASAKILTGRDSYEQYF.

The chain employs TRBV27 and TRBJ2-7; D remains unclear. Trimming removed 2 bases at V and 0 bases at J, with 8 bases between. This CDR3 spans 14 amino acids. Germline CDR1 reads MNHEY; CDR2 reads SMNVEV (reference sequence). The CDR3, as DNA: TGTGCCAGCAGTTTAATTATGAGCTCCTACGAGCAGTACTTC. Translated: CASSLIMSSYEQYF.

The CDR3 loop reads CASSGAGNTEAFF. The CDR3 nucleotides read TGCGCCAGCAGCGGGGCGGGGAACACTGAAGCTTTCTTT. The chain combines TRBV5-1 with TRBJ1-1; D perhaps matches TRBD1 (5 bases). Germline CDR1 SGHRS, CDR2 YFSETQ. V was cut by 4 bases and J by 1 base, with 8 bases left in between. The CDR3 has 13 amino acids. Drawing the rest from reference TRBV5-1 and TRBJ1-1, the complete variable domain is KAGVTQTPRYLIKTRGQQVTLSCSPISGHRSVSWYQQTPGQGLQFLFEYFSETQRNKGNFPGRFSGRQFSNSRSEMNVSTLELGDSALYLCASSGAGNTEAFFGQGTRLTVV.

The chain joins TRBV4-1 to TRBJ2-5, with a possible D match to TRBD1 (6 bases). With 0 bases removed from V and 4 bases from J, the gap between germline ends came to 6 bases. CDR3 length: 13 amino acids. CDR1 and CDR2 (germline): MGHRA, YSYEKL. The CDR3 protein is CASSQDRGETQYF. For the CDR3, the DNA is TGCGCCAGCAGCCAAGACAGGGGAGAGACCCAGTACTTC.

The V and J genes are TRBV29-1 and TRBJ1-1; D call uncertain. Germline-derived CDR1 and CDR2 are SQVTM and ANQGSEA. V was clipped by 3 bases and J by 1 base, with 9 bases between them. The CDR3 is made up of 13 amino acids. The CDR3 DNA reads TGCAGCGTTGAGGTACAGCCGAACACTGAAGCTTTCTTT. Translation: CSVEVQPNTEAFF.

The rearrangement links TRBV7-2 to TRBJ2-2, with D perhaps matching TRBD1 (6 bases). CDR1 is SGHTA and CDR2 is FQGNSA in the germline V gene. The length of the CDR3 is 14 residues. Trimming stripped 3 bases from V and 7 bases from J, with 12 bases between. This chain's CDR3 is CASSFTGPDGELFF. In nucleotides, the CDR3 is TGTGCCAGCAGCTTTACAGGGCCGGACGGGGAGCTGTTTTTT.

This chain connects TRBV5-1 to TRBJ1-4; no clear D. Trimming took 0 bases from V and 5 from J, leaving 11 bases between them. The CDR3 runs to 15 residues. Looked up from germline, CDR1 is SGHRS and CDR2 is YFSETQ. The CDR3 reads CASSLGVGENEKLFF. The CDR3 nucleotides are TGCGCCAGCAGCTTGGGGGTGGGAGAGAATGAAAAACTGTTTTTT.

The chain links TRBV19 to TRBJ1-1; TRBD1 is a possible D gene (6 bases). Germline CDR1 LNHDA, CDR2 SQIVND (reference sequence). This CDR3 is 18 amino acids long. V was clipped by 5 bases and J by 4 bases, with 26 bases between them. In nucleotides, the CDR3 is TGTGCCAGTAGTCAGAGCCGGGAGGGGGTTGAGGGCGGCACTGAAGCTTTCTTT. This translates into CASSQSREGVEGGTEAFF.

This sequence joins TRBV4-1 and TRBJ1-4; a weak D match, TRBD1 (6 bases). V lost 0 bases to trimming and J lost 11 bases, with 19 bases between them. CDR3 length: 16 residues. Germline V CDR1 and CDR2: MGHRA, YSYEKL. This CDR3 is CASSQEGAASRGKLFF. Written as DNA, the CDR3 is TGCGCCAGCAGCCAAGAAGGGGCGGCCTCGAGGGGGAAACTGTTTTTT.

The chain has TRBV25-1 and TRBJ2-7; D possibly corresponds to TRBD2 (6 bases). The CDR3 contains 12 residues. V was pared by 4 bases and J by 4 bases, with 8 bases between. Germline loops: CDR1 MGHDK, CDR2 SYGVNS. CDR3 bases: TGTGCCAGCAGTGGGGGACTGTACGAGCAGTACTTC. This encodes CASSGGLYEQYF.

The chain is built from TRBV28 and TRBJ1-2, with TRBD1 matching over 7 bases. Germline assignment: CDR1 MDHEN and CDR2 SYDVKM. The V and J ends lost 6 bases and 7 bases, in that order; junction bases with no gene match: 20. The CDR3 has 17 amino acids. The CDR3 protein is CASRRDRGAALGSGYTF. In DNA form, the CDR3 reads TGTGCCAGCAGAAGGGACAGAGGGGCCGCCCTGGGATCTGGCTACACCTTC.

For this clone: A read error may produce the germline difference seen at one junction end. The chain has TRBV7-9 and TRBJ1-6; no firm D call. The CDR3 totals 11 residues. Germline V CDR1 and CDR2: SEHNR, FQNEAQ (reference sequence). CDR3 region: CASSLGSTPAF. In nucleotides, the CDR3 is TGTGCCAGCAGCTTGGGCAGCACGCCGGCATTT.

This clone appeared a single time. The chain carries TRBV5-4 and TRBJ2-7, with D perhaps being TRBD1 or TRBD2 (6 bases each). There are 16 residues in the CDR3. Between the trimmed V and J ends, which lost 6 bases and 6 bases, there was a span of 25 bases. Germline CDR1 SGHNT, CDR2 YYREEE (reference sequence). The CDR3 here is CASITHGGPSVCEQYF. The CDR3 nucleotides read TGTGCCAGCATCACCCATGGGGGGCCATCTGTTTGCGAGCAGTACTTC.

The DNA of the CDR3 is TGTGCCAGCAGCCACCTACTCCGGGGGGGCGAGCAGTACTTC. Its translation is CASSHLLRGGEQYF. The rearrangement joins TRBV16 to TRBJ2-7; 8 bases are shared with TRBD2. Unmatched junction bases numbered 7, after V lost 3 bases and J lost 6 bases. Germline CDR1 reads KGHSY; CDR2 reads FQNENV. The CDR3 has 14 amino acids.

V is TRBV2 and J is TRBJ2-5, with D possibly matching TRBD2 (5 bases). Between the trimmed V and J ends, which lost 7 bases and 2 bases, there was a span of 11 bases. The CDR3 loop spans 13 amino acids. CDR1 and CDR2 from the germline V gene are SNHLY and FYNNEI. CDR3 region: CASIEREQETQYF. The CDR3 nucleotides read TGTGCCAGCATAGAGAGGGAACAAGAGACCCAGTACTTC.